These 6 T cell receptor beta chains share one sample of origin, sequenced in a study of blood T cell repertoires in COVID-19. Data came from immunoSEQ multiplex PCR; TCRdb stores just in-frame clones and leaves some out. Among tens of thousands of clones listed, around 83% were seen once. The sample comprised peripheral blood. The source of these receptors is a man younger than 45 with COVID-19, enrolled during active disease.

This sequence joins TRBV4-3 and TRBJ1-4, with D perhaps TRBD1 (6 bases). V was pared by 4 bases and J by 10 bases, with 10 bases between. Germline V gives CDR1 LGHNA, CDR2 YSLEER. This CDR3 comprises 12 residues. The CDR3 DNA sequence: TGCGCCAGCAGCCGGGGAGGGGGAAAACTGTTTTTT. It translates to CASSRGGGKLFF.

This chain connects TRBV7-2 to TRBJ1-1; TRBD1 might be the D (5 bases). Germline V gene data show CDR1 as SGHTA and CDR2 as FQGNSA. V lost 0 bases and J 7 bases, leaving 12 bases between the germline ends. The CDR3 covers 14 residues. For the CDR3, the DNA is TGTGCCAGCAGCTTAGCGCTGGAGGGGATTGAAGCTTTCTTT. Translated, it gives CASSLALEGIEAFF.

The genes are TRBV7-9 and TRBJ1-5; 8 bases line up with TRBD1. Trimming took 4 bases from V and 3 from J; bases not matched to a gene: 5. The length of the CDR3 is 15 residues. Germline CDR1 reads SEHNR; CDR2 reads FQNEAQ (reference sequence). The CDR3 sequence is CASSSGTGPNQPQHF. CDR3 nucleotide sequence: TGTGCCAGCAGCTCCGGGACAGGACCCAATCAGCCCCAGCATTTT.

This chain joins TRBV18 and TRBJ1-1; D unclear. The CDR3 contains 14 residues. Germline values: CDR1 KGHSH, CDR2 LQKENI. V was trimmed by 1 base and J by 2 bases, leaving 8 bases between them. The CDR3 is CASSPRDINTEAFF. The CDR3 DNA is TGTGCCAGCTCACCACGCGACATAAACACTGAAGCTTTCTTT.

This clone is a singleton in its sample. The V call is TRBV30, the J call TRBJ1-5, with unresolved D. The germline V and J ends were trimmed by 5 bases and 1 base, with 12 bases remaining between them. CDR3 length equals 14 residues. Per germline, CDR1 GTSNPN and CDR2 SVGIG (reference sequence). This chain's CDR3 is CAWDSAVSNQPQHF. The CDR3 DNA reads TGTGCCTGGGACTCCGCCGTGAGCAATCAGCCCCAGCATTTT. The whole variable domain, remainder taken from reference TRBV30 and TRBJ1-5, is SQTIHQWPATLVQPVGSPLSLECTVEGTSNPNLYWYRQAAGRGLQLLFYSVGIGQISSEVPQNLSASRPQDRQFILSSKKLLLSDSGFYLCAWDSAVSNQPQHFGDGTRLSIL.

The J gene is TRBJ1-2, the V gene TRBV15; D is undetermined. V was pared by 1 base and J by 4 bases, with 13 bases between. Germline CDR1 and CDR2: LNHNV and YYDKDF (reference sequence). The CDR3 spans 15 residues. Written as DNA, the CDR3 is TGTGCCACCAGCAGAGGCCTTATGGAGGGCTATGGCTACACCTTC. Protein product: CATSRGLMEGYGYTF. The variable domain in full, completed from reference TRBV15 and TRBJ1-2, reads DAMVIQNPRYQVTQFGKPVTLSCSQTLNHNVMYWYQQKSSQAPKLLFHYYDKDFNNEADTPDNFQSRRPNTSFCFLDIRSPGLGDTAMYLCATSRGLMEGYGYTFGSGTRLTVV.